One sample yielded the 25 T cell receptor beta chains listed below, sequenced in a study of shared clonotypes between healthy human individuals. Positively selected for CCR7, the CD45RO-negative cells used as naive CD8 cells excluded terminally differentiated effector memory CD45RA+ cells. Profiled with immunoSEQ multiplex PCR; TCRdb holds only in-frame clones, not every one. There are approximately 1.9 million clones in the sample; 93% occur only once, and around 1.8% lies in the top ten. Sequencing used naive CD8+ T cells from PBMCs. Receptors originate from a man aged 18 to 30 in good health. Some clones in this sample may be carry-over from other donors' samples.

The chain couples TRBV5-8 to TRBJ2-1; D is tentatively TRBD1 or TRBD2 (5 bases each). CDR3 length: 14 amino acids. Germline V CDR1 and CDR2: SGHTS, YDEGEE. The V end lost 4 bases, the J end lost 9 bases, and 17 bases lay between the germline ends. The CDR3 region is CASSKGTTRSEQFF. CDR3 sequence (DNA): TGTGCCAGCAGCAAGGGGACCACGCGGAGTGAGCAGTTCTTC.

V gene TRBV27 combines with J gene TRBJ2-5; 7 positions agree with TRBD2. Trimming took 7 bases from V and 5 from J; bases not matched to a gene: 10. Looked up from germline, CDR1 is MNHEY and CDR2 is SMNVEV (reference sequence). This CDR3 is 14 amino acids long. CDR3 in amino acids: CASKRLAERETQYF. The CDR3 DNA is TGTGCCAGCAAGAGACTAGCTGAGCGGGAGACCCAGTACTTC.

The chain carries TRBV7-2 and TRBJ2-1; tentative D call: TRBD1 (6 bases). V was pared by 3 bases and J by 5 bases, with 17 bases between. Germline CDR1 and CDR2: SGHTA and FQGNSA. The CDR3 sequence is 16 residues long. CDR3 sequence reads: CASSFPSGGADNEQFF. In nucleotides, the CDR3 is TGTGCCAGCAGCTTCCCCTCTGGGGGCGCCGACAATGAGCAGTTCTTC. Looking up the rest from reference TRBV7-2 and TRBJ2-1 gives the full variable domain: GAGVSQSPSNKVTEKGKDVELRCDPISGHTALYWYRQSLGQGLEFLIYFQGNSAPDKSGLPSDRFSAERTGGSVSTLTIQRTQQEDSAVYLCASSFPSGGADNEQFFGPGTRLTVL.

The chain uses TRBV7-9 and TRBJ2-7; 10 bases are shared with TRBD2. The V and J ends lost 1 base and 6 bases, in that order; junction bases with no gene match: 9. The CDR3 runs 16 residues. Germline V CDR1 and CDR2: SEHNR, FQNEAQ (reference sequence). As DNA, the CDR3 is TGTGCCAGCAGCTTAGGTCTAAGCGGGAGGGCCGGCGAGCAGTACTTC. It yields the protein CASSLGLSGRAGEQYF. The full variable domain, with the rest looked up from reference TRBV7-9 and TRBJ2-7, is DTGVSQNPRHKITKRGQNVTFRCDPISEHNRLYWYRQTLGQGPEFLTYFQNEAQLEKSRLLSDRFSAERPKGSFSTLEIQRTEQGDSAMYLCASSLGLSGRAGEQYFGPGTRLTVT.

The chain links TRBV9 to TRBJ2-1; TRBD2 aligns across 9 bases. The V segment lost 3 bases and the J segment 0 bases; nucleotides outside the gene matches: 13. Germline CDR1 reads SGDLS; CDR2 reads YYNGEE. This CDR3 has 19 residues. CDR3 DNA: TGTGCCAGCAGCGGAGCTAGCGGGGCCCTCTTTGACTCCTACAATGAGCAGTTCTTC. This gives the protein CASSGASGALFDSYNEQFF.

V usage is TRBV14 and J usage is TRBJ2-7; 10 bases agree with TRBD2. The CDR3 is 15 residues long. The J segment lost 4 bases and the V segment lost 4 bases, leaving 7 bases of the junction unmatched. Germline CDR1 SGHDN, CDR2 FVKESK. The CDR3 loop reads CASSRRTSGLYEQYF. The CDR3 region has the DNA TGTGCCAGCAGCCGACGGACTAGCGGACTATACGAGCAGTACTTC.

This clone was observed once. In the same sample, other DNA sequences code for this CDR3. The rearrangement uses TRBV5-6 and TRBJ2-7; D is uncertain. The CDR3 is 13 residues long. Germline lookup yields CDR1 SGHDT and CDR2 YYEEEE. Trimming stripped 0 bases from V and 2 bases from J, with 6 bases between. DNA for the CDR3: TGTGCCAGCAGCTTGGTGAGTGCCTACGAGCAGTACTTC. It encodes CASSLVSAYEQYF.

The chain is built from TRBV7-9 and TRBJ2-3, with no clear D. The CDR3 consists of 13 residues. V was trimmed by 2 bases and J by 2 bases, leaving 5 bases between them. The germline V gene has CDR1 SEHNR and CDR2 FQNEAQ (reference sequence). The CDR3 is CASSLKLTDTQYF. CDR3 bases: TGTGCCAGCAGCTTAAAACTCACAGATACGCAGTATTTT.

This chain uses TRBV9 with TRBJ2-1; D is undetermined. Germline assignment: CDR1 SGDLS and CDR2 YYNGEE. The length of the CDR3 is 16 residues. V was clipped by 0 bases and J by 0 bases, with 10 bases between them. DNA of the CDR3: TGTGCCAGCAGCGTAGAAGCGACCCGCTCCTACAATGAGCAGTTCTTC. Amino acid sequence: CASSVEATRSYNEQFF. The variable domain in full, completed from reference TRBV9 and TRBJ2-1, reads DSGVTQTPKHLITATGQRVTLRCSPRSGDLSVYWYQQSLDQGLQFLIQYYNGEERAKGNILERFSAQQFPDLHSELNLSSLELGDSALYFCASSVEATRSYNEQFFGPGTRLTVL.

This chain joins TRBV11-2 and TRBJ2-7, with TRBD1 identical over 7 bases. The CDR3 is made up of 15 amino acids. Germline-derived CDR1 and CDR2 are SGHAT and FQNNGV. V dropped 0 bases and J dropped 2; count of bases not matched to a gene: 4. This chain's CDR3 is CASSLDYGTAYEQYF. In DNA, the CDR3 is TGTGCCAGCAGCTTAGATTACGGGACAGCCTACGAGCAGTACTTC.

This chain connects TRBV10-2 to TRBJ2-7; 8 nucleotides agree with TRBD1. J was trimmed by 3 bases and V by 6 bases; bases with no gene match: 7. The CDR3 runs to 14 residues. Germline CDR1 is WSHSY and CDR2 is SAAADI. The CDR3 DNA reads TGCGCCAGCAGCACAGGGGGTCCCCACTACGAGCAGTACTTC. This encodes CASSTGGPHYEQYF.

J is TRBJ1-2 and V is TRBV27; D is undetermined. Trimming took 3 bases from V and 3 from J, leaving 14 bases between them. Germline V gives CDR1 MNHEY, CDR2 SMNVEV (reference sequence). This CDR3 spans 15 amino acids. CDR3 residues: CASSFKGAGDYGYTF. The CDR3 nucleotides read TGTGCCAGCAGTTTTAAGGGAGCCGGGGACTATGGCTACACCTTC.

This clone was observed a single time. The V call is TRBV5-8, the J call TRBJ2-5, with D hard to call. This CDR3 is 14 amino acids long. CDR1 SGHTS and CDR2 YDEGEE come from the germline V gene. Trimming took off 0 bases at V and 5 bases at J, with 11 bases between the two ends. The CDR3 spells CASSLGQLTETQYF. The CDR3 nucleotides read TGTGCCAGCAGCTTGGGTCAGCTTACGGAGACCCAGTACTTC.

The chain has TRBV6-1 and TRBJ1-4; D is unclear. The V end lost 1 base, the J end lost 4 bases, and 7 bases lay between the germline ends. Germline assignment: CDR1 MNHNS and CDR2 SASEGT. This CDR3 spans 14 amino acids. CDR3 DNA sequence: TGTGCCAGCAGTGAAGGGAACTATAATGAAAAACTGTTTTTT. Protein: CASSEGNYNEKLFF.

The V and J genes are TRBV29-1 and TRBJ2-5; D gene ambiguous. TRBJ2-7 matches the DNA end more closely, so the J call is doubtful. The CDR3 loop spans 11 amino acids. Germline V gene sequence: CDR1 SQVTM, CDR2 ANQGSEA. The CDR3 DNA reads TGCAGCGCTACCTATGCCCACGAGCAGTACTTC. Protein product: CSATYAHEQYF.

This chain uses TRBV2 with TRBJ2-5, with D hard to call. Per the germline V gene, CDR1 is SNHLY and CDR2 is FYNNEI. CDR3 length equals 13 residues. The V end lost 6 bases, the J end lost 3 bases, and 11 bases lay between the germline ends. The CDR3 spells CASRPGREETQYF. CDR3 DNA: TGTGCCAGCAGGCCGGGTCGAGAAGAGACCCAGTACTTC.

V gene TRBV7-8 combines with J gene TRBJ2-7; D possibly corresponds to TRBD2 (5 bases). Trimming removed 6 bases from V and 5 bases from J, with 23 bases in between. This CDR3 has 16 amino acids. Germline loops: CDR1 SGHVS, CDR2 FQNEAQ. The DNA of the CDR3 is TGTGCCAGCAGACATGCCGCCTCATGGTCCGGGGACGAGCAGTACTTC. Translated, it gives CASRHAASWSGDEQYF. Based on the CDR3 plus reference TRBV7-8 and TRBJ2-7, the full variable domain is GAGVSQSPRYKVAKRGQDVALRCDPISGHVSLFWYQQALGQGPEFLTYFQNEAQLDKSGLPSDRFFAERPEGSVSTLKIQRTQQEDSAVYLCASRHAASWSGDEQYFGPGTRLTVT.

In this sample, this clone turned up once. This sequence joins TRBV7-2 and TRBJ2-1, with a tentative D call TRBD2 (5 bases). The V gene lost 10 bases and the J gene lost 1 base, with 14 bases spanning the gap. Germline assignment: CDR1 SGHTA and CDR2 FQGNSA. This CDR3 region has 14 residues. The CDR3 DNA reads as TGTGCCACCTCGGACTGGTCTTCCTACAATGAGCAGTTCTTC. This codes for CATSDWSSYNEQFF.

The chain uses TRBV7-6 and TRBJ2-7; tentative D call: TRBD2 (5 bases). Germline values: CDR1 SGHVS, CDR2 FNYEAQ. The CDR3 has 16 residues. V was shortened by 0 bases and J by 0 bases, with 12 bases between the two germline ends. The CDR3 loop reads CASSLATITSSYEQYF. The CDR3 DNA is TGTGCCAGCAGCTTAGCGACTATAACTAGCTCCTACGAGCAGTACTTC.

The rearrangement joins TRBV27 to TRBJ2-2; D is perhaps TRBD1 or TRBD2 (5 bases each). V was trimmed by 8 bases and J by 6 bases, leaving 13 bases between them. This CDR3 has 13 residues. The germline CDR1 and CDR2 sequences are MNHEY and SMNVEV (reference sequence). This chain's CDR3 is CASSEGTAGELFF. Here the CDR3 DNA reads TGTGCCAGCTCCGAAGGGACGGCCGGGGAGCTGTTTTTT.

Here the CDR3 DNA reads TGTGCCAGTAGTACAGGACTACTCCAAGAGACCCAGTACTTC. As protein: CASSTGLLQETQYF. The rearrangement uses TRBV19 and TRBJ2-5; D possibly corresponds to TRBD2 (6 bases). The CDR3 totals 14 residues. The V gene lost 4 bases and the J gene lost 1 base, with 10 bases spanning the gap. Germline V gene data show CDR1 as LNHDA and CDR2 as SQIVND (reference sequence).

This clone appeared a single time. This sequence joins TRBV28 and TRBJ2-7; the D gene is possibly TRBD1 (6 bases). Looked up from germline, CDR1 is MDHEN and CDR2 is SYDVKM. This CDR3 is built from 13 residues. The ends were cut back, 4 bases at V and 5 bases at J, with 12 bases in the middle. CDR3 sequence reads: CASSSNRVHEQYF. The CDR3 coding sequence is TGTGCCAGCAGTTCCAACAGGGTCCACGAGCAGTACTTC.

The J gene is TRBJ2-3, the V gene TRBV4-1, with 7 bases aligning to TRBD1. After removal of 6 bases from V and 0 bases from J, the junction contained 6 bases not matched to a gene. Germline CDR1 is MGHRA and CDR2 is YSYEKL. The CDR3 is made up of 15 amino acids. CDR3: CASRQGVGSTDTQYF. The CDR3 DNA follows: TGCGCCAGCAGGCAGGGGGTCGGGAGCACAGATACGCAGTATTTT.

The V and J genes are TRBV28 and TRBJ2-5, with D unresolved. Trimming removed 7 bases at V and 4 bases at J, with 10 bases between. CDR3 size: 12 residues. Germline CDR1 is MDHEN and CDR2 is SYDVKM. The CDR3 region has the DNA TGTGCCAGCAAGGAATTGGGAGAGACCCAGTACTTC. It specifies CASKELGETQYF.

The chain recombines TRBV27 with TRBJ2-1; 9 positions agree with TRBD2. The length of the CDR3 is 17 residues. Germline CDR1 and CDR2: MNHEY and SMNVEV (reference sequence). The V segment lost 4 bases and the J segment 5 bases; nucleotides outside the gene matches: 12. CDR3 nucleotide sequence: TGTGCCAGCAGTTACCAGTCGGCGGGAGGGCCGAACAATGAGCAGTTCTTC. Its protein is CASSYQSAGGPNNEQFF.